The 23 T cell receptor beta chains below come from one sample, sequenced in a study of regulatory T cells in long-lasting Graves disease. The authors built TCR beta libraries using iRepertoire HTBI primers and Arm-PCR of CDR3 regions. From the multiplex PCR reads, TCRdb called clonotypes with MiXCR, one entry per CDR3 protein. The repertoire holds hundreds of thousands of distinct CDR3 sequences, with roughly 15% as singletons. Time point described: newly diagnosed GD, antithyroid drugs for less than 3 months. The TCR library used RNA extracted from PBMCs. Sequencing used peripheral blood mononuclear cells (PBMCs), obtained at new diagnosis, from a patient treated with antithyroid drugs. The receptors derive from a female donor with Graves disease.

This clonotype was seen repeatedly, ten times or more. This sequence joins TRBV11-2 and TRBJ1-2; 9 bases are shared with TRBD1. CDR1 is SGHAT and CDR2 is FQNNGV in the germline V gene. Trimming at V came to 5 bases and at J to 3 bases, leaving 4 bases not matched to a gene. The length of the CDR3 is 14 residues. CDR3 amino acids: CASSRTGDDYGYTF. As DNA, the CDR3 is TGTGCCAGCAGCCGGACAGGGGACGACTATGGCTACACCTTC.

This clonotype showed up many times. The chain combines TRBV27 with TRBJ1-2, with 7 bases lining up with TRBD1. The V gene's germline CDR1 is MNHEY and CDR2 SMNVEV (reference sequence). The CDR3 length is 14 residues. J gave up 3 bases and V 4 bases, and 5 bases lay outside the gene matches. The CDR3 sequence is CASSYSGQDYGYTF. The DNA for the CDR3 is TGTGCCAGCAGTTATTCAGGACAGGACTATGGCTACACCTTC.

In its sample, this clonotype was seen many times. The chain joins TRBV20-1 to TRBJ2-1; 7 bases match TRBD2. The germline gives CDR1 DFQATT, CDR2 SNEGSKA (reference sequence). Trimming removed 0 bases from V and 2 bases from J; junction bases left unmatched: 13. The length of the CDR3 is 18 residues. The CDR3 sequence is CSARDRRVGLAAYNEQFF. The CDR3 DNA is TGCAGTGCTAGAGATCGGCGAGTAGGGCTAGCGGCCTACAATGAGCAGTTCTTC.

This clonotype was seen many times. The chain combines TRBV6-5 with TRBJ1-5; D not resolved. The V and J ends lost 2 bases and 5 bases respectively, with 7 bases between them. Germline values: CDR1 MNHEY, CDR2 SVGAGI. The CDR3 is 13 residues long. The CDR3: CASSYGIYQPQHF. The CDR3 DNA reads TGTGCCAGCAGTTACGGCATCTATCAGCCCCAGCATTTT.

This clonotype was observed many times. The chain carries TRBV12-3 or TRBV12-4 and TRBJ1-2, with TRBD1 matching 8 bases. This CDR3 spans 16 amino acids. J was trimmed by 4 bases and V by 3 bases; bases with no gene match: 10. CDR3 sequence: CASSLGRGREGYGYTF. CDR3 DNA sequence: TGTGCCAGCAGTTTGGGCAGGGGGCGCGAGGGCTATGGCTACACCTTC.

This sequence joins TRBV28 and TRBJ2-5; D is perhaps TRBD2 (5 bases). Germline V gene data show CDR1 as MDHEN and CDR2 as SYDVKM. This CDR3 comprises 14 residues. The V end was cut by 1 base, the J end by 4 bases, with 10 bases between. The CDR3 loop is CASSLYSGGETQYF. DNA of the CDR3: TGTGCCAGCAGTTTATATTCAGGAGGAGAGACCCAGTACTTC.

The chain joins TRBV5-6 to TRBJ2-5; no firm D call. CDR3 length: 13 amino acids. V was shortened by 0 bases and J by 11 bases, with 14 bases between the two germline ends. Per germline, CDR1 SGHDT and CDR2 YYEEEE. CDR3: CASSLGRYNEQYF. The CDR3 bases are TGTGCCAGCAGCTTGGGCCGGTACAATGAGCAGTACTTC.

The sample holds one count of this clonotype. The chain carries TRBV9 and TRBJ2-5; D may correspond to TRBD1 or TRBD2 (5 bases each). Germline CDR1 reads SGDLS; CDR2 reads YYNGEE. Trimming removed 1 base from V and 2 bases from J, with 18 bases in between. The CDR3 is made up of 17 amino acids. CDR3 sequence (DNA): TGTGCCAGCAGCGTAAATTTGAGGGGCGGAGATCAAGAGACCCAGTACTTC. Protein sequence: CASSVNLRGGDQETQYF.

This clonotype has only a few counts. The genes are TRBV5-1 and TRBJ2-2; 10 positions match TRBD1. Losses at the gene ends were 5 bases for V and 6 bases for J; bases not matched to a gene: 10. The CDR3 totals 16 residues. Germline V CDR1 and CDR2: SGHRS, YFSETQ. The CDR3 region has the DNA TGCGCCAGCAGTCTTCGACAGGGGGCTCTGGCCGGGGAGCTGTTTTTT. Protein product: CASSLRQGALAGELFF.

This clonotype was observed a handful of times. This chain joins TRBV6-2 or TRBV6-3 and TRBJ2-3, with 11 nucleotides matching TRBD2. This CDR3 spans 19 amino acids. From germline, CDR1 is MNHEY and CDR2 SVGEGT. The trim removed 6 bases at V and 3 bases at J, leaving 17 bases unmatched. CDR3: CASSHPSGGTGGLTDTQYF. In DNA, the CDR3 is TGTGCCAGCAGCCATCCTAGCGGGGGGACGGGCGGCCTAACAGATACGCAGTATTTT.

This clonotype was seen repeatedly, ten times or more. The gene calls are TRBV7-2 and TRBJ2-3, with 8 nucleotides matching TRBD2. V was clipped by 2 bases and J by 3 bases; unmatched bases: 13. The CDR3 has 18 residues. Germline V gene lookup returns CDR1 SGHTA and CDR2 FQGNSA. CDR3 loop: CASSLSWKHSGKTDTQYF. In nucleotides, the CDR3 is TGTGCCAGCAGCTTATCCTGGAAGCATAGCGGGAAGACAGATACGCAGTATTTT.

The genes are TRBV12-3 or TRBV12-4 and TRBJ1-1, with D possibly TRBD1 on 5 matching bases. V was shortened by 6 bases and J by 11 bases, with 13 bases between the two germline ends. The CDR3 loop spans 11 amino acids. CDR3 sequence reads: CASSTRQRAFF. As DNA, the CDR3 is TGTGCCAGCAGCACTCGACAGCGCGCTTTCTTT.

This clonotype was recorded at least ten times. This sequence joins TRBV25-1 and TRBJ1-2; D not certain. The germline CDR1 and CDR2 sequences are MGHDK and SYGVNS. The V end was cut by 1 base, the J end by 1 base, with 13 bases between. CDR3 length equals 16 residues. The CDR3 region has the DNA TGTGCCAGCAGTGAATCAAGAAACAGTCTTAACTATGGCTACACCTTC. This gives the protein CASSESRNSLNYGYTF.

Concerning this clonotype itself: With only one base between it and a far larger clone, this is likely a read error. The chain links TRBV27 to TRBJ1-1; TRBD1 might be the D (6 bases). The length of the CDR3 is 15 residues. Per the germline V gene, CDR1 is MNHEY and CDR2 is SMNVEV (reference sequence). The V gene lost 5 bases and the J gene lost 1 base, with 14 bases spanning the gap. The CDR3 reads CASSTASRGNTEAFF. CDR3 nucleotides: TGTGCCAGCAGTACAGCGAGCAGGGGGAACACTGAAGCTTTCTTT.

This rearrangement joins TRBV7-8 to TRBJ2-4, with 9 bases identical to TRBD1. With 5 bases clipped from V and 6 bases from J, the junction kept 8 bases outside the gene matches. Germline lookup yields CDR1 SGHVS and CDR2 FQNEAQ. This CDR3 is built from 15 residues. The CDR3 region is CASSPHRGRGNIQYF. CDR3 nucleotides: TGTGCCAGCAGCCCGCACAGGGGGCGCGGAAACATTCAGTACTTC.

This clonotype was recorded a few times. The V and J genes are TRBV24-1 and TRBJ2-1, with TRBD2 matching over 9 bases. Germline V gene data show CDR1 as KGHDR and CDR2 as SFDVKD. The junction had 13 bases not matched to a gene; V was cut back by 3 bases and J by 8 bases. The CDR3 extends over 17 amino acids. The CDR3 coding sequence is TGTGCCACCAGTGATCATCCTGGCGGGAGGGCCGGGTATGAGCAGTTCTTC. This translates into CATSDHPGGRAGYEQFF.

The J gene is TRBJ2-3, the V gene TRBV9, with 10 nucleotides matching TRBD2. The CDR3 spans 16 residues. V lost 2 bases to trimming and J lost 4 bases; unmatched junction nucleotides: 7. Germline V lookup: CDR1 SGDLS, CDR2 YYNGEE. The CDR3 sequence: CASSVHGTSVADTQYF. The CDR3 DNA is TGTGCCAGCAGCGTCCACGGGACTAGCGTCGCAGATACGCAGTATTTT.

This clonotype was detected many times. The chain joins TRBV7-2 to TRBJ2-3, with 12 nucleotides matching TRBD2. CDR3 size: 14 residues. V dropped 5 bases and J dropped 6; count of bases not matched to a gene: 3. CDR1 and CDR2 (germline): SGHTA, FQGNSA. The CDR3 loop is CASSPGLAGDTQYF. The CDR3 DNA sequence: TGTGCCAGCAGCCCTGGACTAGCGGGGGATACGCAGTATTTT.

This clonotype came up many times. The DNA of the CDR3 is TGTGCCAGCAGCTTGTGGGGGGGGACTAGCGAGGGATACAATGAGCAGTTCTTC. Translation: CASSLWGGTSEGYNEQFF. The rearrangement uses TRBV5-5 and TRBJ2-1; 10 nucleotides agree with TRBD2. V shed 1 base, J shed 4 bases, and the junction held 11 bases outside the gene matches. The germline V gene encodes CDR1 SGHKS and CDR2 YYEKEE (reference sequence). CDR3 length: 18 amino acids.

This clonotype has at least ten counts. The rearrangement links TRBV7-2 to TRBJ2-3; the match to TRBD2 covers 12 bases. The V gene's germline CDR1 is SGHTA and CDR2 FQGNSA. This CDR3 has 21 amino acids. The trim removed 6 bases at V and 0 bases at J, leaving 19 bases unmatched. This CDR3 is CASSGAGTSGLDTFSTDTQYF. The CDR3 coding sequence is TGTGCCAGCAGTGGGGCCGGGACTAGCGGGCTCGACACATTTAGCACAGATACGCAGTATTTT.

Many counts were recorded for this clonotype. The chain uses TRBV11-2 and TRBJ1-2; no firm D call. V was clipped by 8 bases and J by 0 bases, with 13 bases between them. The CDR3 has 14 amino acids. Germline V gene sequence: CDR1 SGHAT, CDR2 FQNNGV. CDR3 sequence: CASRGGSTNYGYTF. CDR3 bases: TGTGCCAGCCGGGGTGGCAGTACTAACTATGGCTACACCTTC.

This chain uses TRBV10-2 with TRBJ2-7; D may correspond to TRBD1 or TRBD2 (5 bases each). The CDR3 is made up of 16 amino acids. V shed 10 bases and J shed 7 bases, with 29 bases lying between them. The germline gives CDR1 WSHSY, CDR2 SAAADI. The CDR3 protein is CATSSSTSRGTGEQYF. The CDR3 DNA reads as TGCGCCACCAGCAGTTCGACGTCGAGAGGGACGGGGGAGCAGTACTTC.

Points on this clonotype: A much larger clone differs by one base, so this may be a read error. The chain recombines TRBV9 with TRBJ2-5, with 8 bases fitting TRBD2. The CDR3 is made up of 14 amino acids. The trim removed 2 bases at V and 1 base at J, leaving 1 base unmatched. The germline V gene encodes CDR1 SGDLS and CDR2 YYNGEE. The CDR3: CASSVSGAQETQYF. The CDR3 DNA reads TGTGCCAGCAGCGTTAGCGGGGCCCAAGAGACCCAGTACTTC.